Each of the 30 T cell receptor beta chains below was sequenced from the same sample in a study of T cell changes during pregnancy in multiple sclerosis. TCRdb keeps only in-frame clones here, not all; method: immunoSEQ multiplex PCR. The data show over 35,000 clones, approximately 94% seen once. The source material was CD8+ T cells from peripheral blood mononuclear cells, sampled in the third trimester of pregnancy. The receptors come from a female donor with multiple sclerosis, enrolled in a pregnancy study.

The rearrangement uses TRBV7-9 and TRBJ2-7, with TRBD2 matching 7 bases. The trim removed 4 bases at V and 4 bases at J, leaving 10 bases unmatched. The CDR3 length is 15 residues. Germline V gene data show CDR1 as SEHNR and CDR2 as FQNEAQ (reference sequence). CDR3 bases: TGTGCCAGCAGCTACGGGGAGGGGCCGGTATACGAGCAGTACTTC. Residues: CASSYGEGPVYEQYF.

V gene TRBV25-1 combines with J gene TRBJ2-4; no clear D. In germline, CDR1 is MGHDK, CDR2 SYGVNS. V was clipped by 1 base and J by 7 bases, with 5 bases between them. This CDR3 contains 12 residues. The CDR3 DNA sequence: TGTGCCAGCAGTGAATTGGGCAACATTCAGTACTTC. It specifies CASSELGNIQYF. Drawing the rest from reference TRBV25-1 and TRBJ2-4, the complete variable domain is EADIYQTPRYLVIGTGKKITLECSQTMGHDKMYWYQQDPGMELHLIHYSYGVNSTEKGDLSSESTVSRIRTEHFPLTLESARPSHTSQYLCASSELGNIQYFGAGTRLSVL.

V and J are TRBV7-2 and TRBJ2-7; D gene unclear. V lost 8 bases and J lost 2, with 7 bases in between. This CDR3 is 11 amino acids long. Germline V lookup: CDR1 SGHTA, CDR2 FQGNSA. The CDR3 DNA reads TGTGCCAGCTCCTATGCCTACGAGCAGTACTTC. This encodes CASSYAYEQYF.

The rearrangement links TRBV28 to TRBJ2-7; a possible D gene is TRBD2 (6 bases). Germline V gene lookup returns CDR1 MDHEN and CDR2 SYDVKM. V lost 8 bases and J 6 bases, leaving 23 bases between the germline ends. The CDR3 consists of 15 residues. In DNA form, the CDR3 reads TGTGCCAGCCTCGCCGGGAGACTAGGATTTCGCGAGCAGTACTTC. It specifies CASLAGRLGFREQYF.

This chain joins TRBV27 and TRBJ1-5, with D possibly matching TRBD1 (5 bases). CDR1 is MNHEY and CDR2 is SMNVEV in the germline V gene (reference sequence). CDR3 length: 12 amino acids. Trimming left V 4 bases short and J 6 bases short, with 7 bases between. CDR3 DNA: TGTGCCAGCAGTTGGAGGGGTCAGCCCCAGCATTTT. This gives the protein CASSWRGQPQHF.

V gene TRBV6-1 combines with J gene TRBJ2-3; 8 positions agree with TRBD1. Trimming took 11 bases from V and 4 from J; bases not matched to a gene: 14. The CDR3 is made up of 15 amino acids. The germline gives CDR1 MNHNS, CDR2 SASEGT. The CDR3 sequence: CAHHRGQGRPDTQYF. CDR3 bases: TGTGCCCACCACCGAGGACAGGGTAGGCCAGATACGCAGTATTTT.

The rearrangement joins TRBV6-1 to TRBJ2-1, with 13 bases lining up with TRBD2. This CDR3 contains 17 residues. J was trimmed by 5 bases and V by 2 bases; bases with no gene match: 6. Germline V CDR1 and CDR2: MNHNS, SASEGT. CDR3 sequence: CASSEPAGLAGDNEQFF. The DNA of the CDR3 is TGTGCCAGCAGTGAACCCGCCGGACTAGCGGGGGACAATGAGCAGTTCTTC.

The rearrangement uses TRBV28 and TRBJ1-3; TRBD1 might be the D (5 bases). Germline CDR1 reads MDHEN; CDR2 reads SYDVKM. The length of the CDR3 is 15 residues. V lost 4 bases and J 4 bases, leaving 14 bases between the germline ends. CDR3 nucleotide sequence: TGTGCCAGCAGTTCCCGCAGGGTGTTCGGAAACACCATATATTTT. Translation gives CASSSRRVFGNTIYF.

This chain links TRBV4-3 with TRBJ2-2, with TRBD1 identical over 10 bases. CDR3 size: 14 residues. The germline V gene has CDR1 LGHNA and CDR2 YSLEER. V was clipped by 3 bases and J by 6 bases; unmatched bases: 1. CDR3 amino acids: CASSHGTGAGELFF. As DNA, the CDR3 is TGCGCCAGCAGCCACGGGACAGGGGCCGGGGAGCTGTTTTTT.

This clone showed up just a few times. The chain couples TRBV7-3 to TRBJ2-1; 9 bases are shared with TRBD2. The CDR3 runs to 18 residues. J gave up 4 bases and V 0 bases, and 10 bases lay outside the gene matches. Per germline, CDR1 SGHTA and CDR2 FQGTGA. This CDR3 is CASSLTGGVAGEYNEQFF. In DNA, the CDR3 is TGTGCCAGCAGCTTAACTGGGGGCGTAGCGGGAGAGTACAATGAGCAGTTCTTC.

The chain uses TRBV6-6 and TRBJ2-4, with D perhaps matching TRBD2 (6 bases). CDR3 length: 14 amino acids. From germline, CDR1 is MNHNY and CDR2 SVGAGI (reference sequence). V was pared by 2 bases and J by 3 bases, with 8 bases between. DNA for the CDR3: TGTGCCAGCAGTTACGGTAGCGGCAAAAACATTCAGTACTTC. It translates to CASSYGSGKNIQYF.

This chain links TRBV28 with TRBJ2-2; D is uncertain. Trimming left V 5 bases short and J 6 bases short, with 16 bases between. This CDR3 comprises 15 residues. Germline values: CDR1 MDHEN, CDR2 SYDVKM. The CDR3 here is CASSLFIENAGELFF. CDR3 nucleotides: TGTGCCAGCAGTCTATTCATTGAGAATGCCGGGGAGCTGTTTTTT.

This clone was recorded once. The chain combines TRBV7-6 with TRBJ2-3, with TRBD1 matching 7 bases. CDR3 length: 16 amino acids. CDR1 SGHVS and CDR2 FNYEAQ come from the germline V gene. The V gene end was trimmed by 4 bases and the J gene end by 2 bases; junction bases not matched to a gene: 9. The CDR3 coding sequence is TGTGCCAGCAGCTCCACCAGGGGGTGGACCACAGATACGCAGTATTTT. This codes for CASSSTRGWTTDTQYF. The full variable domain, completed using reference TRBV7-6 and TRBJ2-3, is GAGVSQSPRYKVTKRGQDVALRCDPISGHVSLYWYRQALGQGPEFLTYFNYEAQQDKSGLPNDRFSAERPEGSISTLTIQRTEQRDSAMYRCASSSTRGWTTDTQYFGPGTRLTVL.

A word on this clone: Compared with germline, one end of the junction differs, possibly owing to a read error. The sample contains more than one DNA sequence encoding this CDR3. This sequence joins TRBV5-1 and TRBJ1-4; TRBD1 agrees at 8 bases. This CDR3 has 17 residues. CDR1 and CDR2 from the germline V gene are SGHRS and YFSETQ. CDR3 coding DNA: TGCGCCAGCAGCTTGGCAGAAACACAGGGGGAGGTTGAAAAATTGTTTTTT. Translating it yields CASSLAETQGEVEKLFF.

The chain carries TRBV15 and TRBJ2-4, with D maybe TRBD2 (6 bases). This CDR3 contains 22 residues. V lost 1 base to trimming and J lost 1 base, with 29 bases between them. Germline lookup yields CDR1 LNHNV and CDR2 YYDKDF (reference sequence). This CDR3 reads CATSRVGFSRTTVADAKNIQYF. The CDR3 DNA is TGTGCCACCAGCAGAGTTGGATTTTCGCGGACTACGGTCGCCGACGCCAAAAACATTCAGTACTTC.

This chain uses TRBV18 with TRBJ2-3, with a weak D call TRBD1 (6 bases). CDR1 KGHSH and CDR2 LQKENI come from the germline V gene. CDR3 length: 14 residues. The V gene lost 3 bases and the J gene lost 3 bases, with 10 bases spanning the gap. CDR3 region: CASSPTGPTDTQYF. CDR3 nucleotides: TGTGCCAGCTCACCCACAGGGCCGACAGATACGCAGTATTTT.

The chain is built from TRBV7-2 and TRBJ1-2; possible D gene TRBD1, 6 bases. Germline V lookup: CDR1 SGHTA, CDR2 FQGNSA. V shed 4 bases and J shed 2 bases, with 14 bases lying between them. This CDR3 spans 15 amino acids. The CDR3 reads CASSSKGTKNYGYTF. CDR3 sequence (DNA): TGTGCCAGCAGCTCAAAAGGGACAAAGAACTATGGCTACACCTTC. Full variable domain (outside the CDR3, taken from reference TRBV7-2 and TRBJ1-2): GAGVSQSPSNKVTEKGKDVELRCDPISGHTALYWYRQSLGQGLEFLIYFQGNSAPDKSGLPSDRFSAERTGGSVSTLTIQRTQQEDSAVYLCASSSKGTKNYGYTFGSGTRLTVV.

The chain is built from TRBV5-1 and TRBJ2-1, with 9 bases lining up with TRBD1. V gave up 4 bases and J gave up 4 bases; unmatched junction bases: 6. This CDR3 spans 15 amino acids. Germline CDR1 is SGHRS and CDR2 is YFSETQ. This CDR3 is CASSVRDRVYNEQFF. In DNA form, the CDR3 reads TGCGCCAGCAGCGTCCGGGACAGGGTTTACAATGAGCAGTTCTTC.

CDR3 sequence: CASSSESTSGRYEQYF. Here the CDR3 DNA reads TGTGCCAGCAGTTCTGAATCGACTAGCGGACGGTACGAGCAGTACTTC. The chain links TRBV5-5 to TRBJ2-7; 9 bases fit TRBD2. Germline CDR1 and CDR2: SGHKS and YYEKEE (reference sequence). CDR3 length equals 16 residues. J gave up 4 bases and V 5 bases, and 13 bases lay outside the gene matches.

This clone was seen only once. J is TRBJ1-5 and V is TRBV15; D is ambiguous. The CDR3 runs to 14 residues. Germline V gene sequence: CDR1 LNHNV, CDR2 YYDKDF (reference sequence). Trimming took off 8 bases at V and 2 bases at J, with 13 bases between the two ends. This CDR3 reads CATGTGVGNQPQHF. CDR3 in DNA: TGTGCCACCGGAACGGGAGTGGGCAATCAGCCCCAGCATTTT.

The V gene is TRBV27, the J gene TRBJ2-7, with D unclear. Trimming stripped 5 bases from V and 3 bases from J, with 17 bases between. Germline V gene sequence: CDR1 MNHEY, CDR2 SMNVEV (reference sequence). This CDR3 region has 15 residues. CDR3 in DNA: TGTGCCAGCAGTCCATCGCCCCGGAGTTACTACGAGCAGTACTTC. Translated, it gives CASSPSPRSYYEQYF.

The gene calls are TRBV27 and TRBJ2-1, with a weak D call TRBD2 (5 bases). The V gene's germline CDR1 is MNHEY and CDR2 SMNVEV (reference sequence). V gave up 2 bases and J gave up 2 bases, with 13 bases separating them. The CDR3 is made up of 16 amino acids. This CDR3 reads CASSLRSGLPYNEQFF. CDR3 sequence (DNA): TGTGCCAGCAGTTTACGCAGCGGACTCCCCTACAATGAGCAGTTCTTC.

V gene TRBV7-3 combines with J gene TRBJ1-1; 9 nucleotides line up with TRBD1. Germline CDR1 SGHTA, CDR2 FQGTGA. The CDR3 extends over 15 amino acids. After removal of 3 bases from V and 5 bases from J, the junction contained 7 bases not matched to a gene. The DNA for the CDR3 is TGTGCCAGCAGCTTGGGGACAGGGCTGGGTACTGAAGCTTTCTTT. Its protein is CASSLGTGLGTEAFF. The variable domain in full, with the rest retrieved from reference TRBV7-3 and TRBJ1-1, is GAGVSQTPSNKVTEKGKYVELRCDPISGHTALYWYRQSLGQGPEFLIYFQGTGAADDSGLPNDRFFAVRPEGSVSTLKIQRTERGDSAVYLCASSLGTGLGTEAFFGQGTRLTVV.

A single count supports this clone. The chain carries TRBV27 and TRBJ1-1; the D is unclear. The germline V gene encodes CDR1 MNHEY and CDR2 SMNVEV (reference sequence). Trimming took 4 bases from V and 1 from J, leaving 7 bases between them. This CDR3 region has 13 residues. As DNA, the CDR3 is TGTGCCAGCAGTTACTCTTCGAACACTGAAGCTTTCTTT. This sequence encodes CASSYSSNTEAFF.

The chain combines TRBV5-6 with TRBJ1-2, with D perhaps TRBD1 (6 bases). Germline CDR1 SGHDT, CDR2 YYEEEE. V dropped 3 bases and J dropped 2 bases, with 11 bases sitting between them. The CDR3 runs 14 residues. The CDR3 DNA reads TGTGCCAGCAGCTCCAGGGGTAGGAACTATGGCTACACCTTC. Translation: CASSSRGRNYGYTF. Looking up the rest from reference TRBV5-6 and TRBJ1-2 gives the full variable domain: DAGVTQSPTHLIKTRGQQVTLRCSPKSGHDTVSWYQQALGQGPQFIFQYYEEEERQRGNFPDRFSGHQFPNYSSELNVNALLLGDSALYLCASSSRGRNYGYTFGSGTRLTVV.

The rearrangement links TRBV7-9 to TRBJ2-7, with 8 bases lining up with TRBD1. V lost 4 bases, J lost 6 bases, and 5 bases stayed unmatched. CDR3 size: 13 residues. Germline V gene data show CDR1 as SEHNR and CDR2 as FQNEAQ (reference sequence). The CDR3, as DNA: TGTGCCAGCAGCTCAGCGGACAGGGTCGAGCAGTACTTC. Translation gives CASSSADRVEQYF.

The chain uses TRBV5-4 and TRBJ2-5, with a weak D call TRBD2 (6 bases). V was shortened by 0 bases and J by 5 bases, with 14 bases between the two germline ends. There are 15 residues in the CDR3. Germline loops: CDR1 SGHNT, CDR2 YYREEE (reference sequence). The CDR3 reads CASSLAPAGGETQYF. CDR3 nucleotides: TGTGCCAGCAGCTTGGCCCCGGCAGGAGGGGAGACCCAGTACTTC.

The chain recombines TRBV5-6 with TRBJ2-7; D is ambiguous. CDR1 SGHDT and CDR2 YYEEEE come from the germline V gene. The CDR3 has 13 amino acids. Trimming removed 0 bases from V and 7 bases from J, with 11 bases in between. The CDR3 nucleotides read TGTGCCAGCAGCTTGGGAGAGTCCTGGGAGCAGTACTTC. It codes for CASSLGESWEQYF.

The J gene is TRBJ1-1, the V gene TRBV6-6, with D hard to call. The CDR3 length is 11 residues. V lost 7 bases and J 1 base, leaving 4 bases between the germline ends. Germline CDR1 MNHNY, CDR2 SVGAGI (reference sequence). Here the CDR3 reads CASIWNTEAFF. The CDR3 DNA sequence: TGTGCCAGCATATGGAACACTGAAGCTTTCTTT.

The rearrangement uses TRBV6-1 and TRBJ2-1; 10 bases match TRBD1. The CDR3 is made up of 13 amino acids. V shed 7 bases, J shed 7 bases, and the junction held 4 bases outside the gene matches. Germline-derived CDR1 and CDR2 are MNHNS and SASEGT. The DNA for the CDR3 is TGTGCCAGCACGGGACAGGGGAGAAATGAGCAGTTCTTC. Translated, it gives CASTGQGRNEQFF.